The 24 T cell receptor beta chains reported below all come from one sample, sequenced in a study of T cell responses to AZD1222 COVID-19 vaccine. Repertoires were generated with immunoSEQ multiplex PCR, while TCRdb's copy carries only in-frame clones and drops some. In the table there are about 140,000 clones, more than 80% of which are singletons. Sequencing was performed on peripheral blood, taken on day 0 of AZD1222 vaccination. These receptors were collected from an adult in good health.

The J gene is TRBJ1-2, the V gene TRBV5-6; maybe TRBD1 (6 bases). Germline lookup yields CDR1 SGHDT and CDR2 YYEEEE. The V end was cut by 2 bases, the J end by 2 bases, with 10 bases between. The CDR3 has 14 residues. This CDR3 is CASSFRTANYGYTF. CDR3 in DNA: TGTGCCAGCAGCTTTAGGACAGCCAACTATGGCTACACCTTC.

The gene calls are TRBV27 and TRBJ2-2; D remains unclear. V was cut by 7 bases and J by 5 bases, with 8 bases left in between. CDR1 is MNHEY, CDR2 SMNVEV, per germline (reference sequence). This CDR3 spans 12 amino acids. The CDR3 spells CASTAATGELFF. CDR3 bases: TGTGCCAGCACTGCAGCTACCGGGGAGCTGTTTTTT.

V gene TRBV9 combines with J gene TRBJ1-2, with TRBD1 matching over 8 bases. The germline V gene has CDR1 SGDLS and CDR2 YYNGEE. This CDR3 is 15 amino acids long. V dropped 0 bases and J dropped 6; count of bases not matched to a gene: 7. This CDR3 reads CASSVVGQGANGYTF. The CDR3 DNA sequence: TGTGCCAGCAGCGTAGTAGGGCAGGGGGCAAATGGCTACACCTTC.

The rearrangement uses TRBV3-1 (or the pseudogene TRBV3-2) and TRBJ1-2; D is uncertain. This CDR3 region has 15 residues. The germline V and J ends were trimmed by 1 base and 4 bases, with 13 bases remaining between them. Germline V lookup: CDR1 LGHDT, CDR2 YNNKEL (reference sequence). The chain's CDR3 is CASSQAPLTGYGYTF. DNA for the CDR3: TGTGCCAGCAGCCAAGCCCCCTTGACGGGCTATGGCTACACCTTC.

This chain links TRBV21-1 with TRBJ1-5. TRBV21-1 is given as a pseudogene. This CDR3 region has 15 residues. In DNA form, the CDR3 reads TGTGCCAGCAGCAAATACCTCAGGGAGGACCAGCCCCAGCATTTT. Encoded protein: CASSKYLREDQPQHF.

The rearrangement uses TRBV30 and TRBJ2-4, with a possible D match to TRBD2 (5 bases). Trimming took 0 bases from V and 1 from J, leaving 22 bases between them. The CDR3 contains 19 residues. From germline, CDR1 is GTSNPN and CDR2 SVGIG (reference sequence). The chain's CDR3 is CAWSVLRGFNSWAKNIQYF. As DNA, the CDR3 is TGTGCCTGGAGTGTACTCAGAGGGTTTAATTCTTGGGCCAAAAACATTCAGTACTTC.

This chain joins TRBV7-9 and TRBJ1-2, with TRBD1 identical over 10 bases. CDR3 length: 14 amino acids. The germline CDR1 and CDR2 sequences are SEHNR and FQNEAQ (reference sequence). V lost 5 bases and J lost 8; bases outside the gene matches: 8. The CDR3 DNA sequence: TGTGCCAGCAGCGCGACAGGGGGCGCCCGGGGCTACACCTTC. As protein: CASSATGGARGYTF.

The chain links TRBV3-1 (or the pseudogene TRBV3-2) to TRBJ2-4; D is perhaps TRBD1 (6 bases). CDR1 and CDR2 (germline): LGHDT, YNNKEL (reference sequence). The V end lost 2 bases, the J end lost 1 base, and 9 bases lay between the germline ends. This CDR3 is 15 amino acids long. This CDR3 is CASSQTGIAKNIQYF. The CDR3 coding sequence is TGTGCCAGCAGCCAAACAGGGATTGCCAAAAACATTCAGTACTTC.

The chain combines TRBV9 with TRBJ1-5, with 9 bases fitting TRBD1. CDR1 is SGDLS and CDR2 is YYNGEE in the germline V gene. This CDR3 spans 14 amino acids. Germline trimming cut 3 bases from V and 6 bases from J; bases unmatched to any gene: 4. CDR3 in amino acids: CASSDRGLGQPQHF. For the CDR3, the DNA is TGTGCCAGCAGCGACAGGGGGCTTGGTCAGCCCCAGCATTTT. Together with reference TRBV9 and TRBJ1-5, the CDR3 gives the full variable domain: DSGVTQTPKHLITATGQRVTLRCSPRSGDLSVYWYQQSLDQGLQFLIQYYNGEERAKGNILERFSAQQFPDLHSELNLSSLELGDSALYFCASSDRGLGQPQHFGDGTRLSIL.

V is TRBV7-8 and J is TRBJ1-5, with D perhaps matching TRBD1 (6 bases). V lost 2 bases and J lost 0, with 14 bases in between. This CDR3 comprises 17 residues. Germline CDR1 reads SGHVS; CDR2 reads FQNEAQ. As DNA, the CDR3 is TGTGCCAGCAGCTTAAGTCAAGGACAGCATAGCAATCAGCCCCAGCATTTT. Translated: CASSLSQGQHSNQPQHF. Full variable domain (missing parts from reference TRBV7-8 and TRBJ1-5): GAGVSQSPRYKVAKRGQDVALRCDPISGHVSLFWYQQALGQGPEFLTYFQNEAQLDKSGLPSDRFFAERPEGSVSTLKIQRTQQEDSAVYLCASSLSQGQHSNQPQHFGDGTRLSIL.

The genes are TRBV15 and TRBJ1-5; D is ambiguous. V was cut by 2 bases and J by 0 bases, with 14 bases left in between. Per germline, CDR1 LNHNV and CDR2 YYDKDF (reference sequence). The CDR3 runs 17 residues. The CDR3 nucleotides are TGTGCCACCAGCAGAAGAGCGGGCAGCTATAGCAATCAGCCCCAGCATTTT. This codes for CATSRRAGSYSNQPQHF.

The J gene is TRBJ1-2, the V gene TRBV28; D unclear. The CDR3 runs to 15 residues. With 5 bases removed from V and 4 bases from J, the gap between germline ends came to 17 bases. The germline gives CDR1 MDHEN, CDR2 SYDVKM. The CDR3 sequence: CASSGFGRDIYGYTF. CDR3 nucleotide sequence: TGTGCCAGCAGTGGGTTTGGCCGGGATATCTATGGCTACACCTTC.

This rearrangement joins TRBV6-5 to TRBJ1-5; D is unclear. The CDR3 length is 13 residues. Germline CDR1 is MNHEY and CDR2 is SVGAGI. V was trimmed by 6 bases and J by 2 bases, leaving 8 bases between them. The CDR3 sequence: CASRRVGNQPQHF. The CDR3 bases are TGTGCCAGCAGACGGGTCGGCAATCAGCCCCAGCATTTT.

The CDR3 DNA reads TGTGCCAGCAGTTCGCCACCGGGACCCCTCCACTTT. Translating it yields CASSSPPGPLHF. This chain joins TRBV6-5 and TRBJ1-6, with no clear D. Germline V gene lookup returns CDR1 MNHEY and CDR2 SVGAGI. This CDR3 has 12 residues. V was clipped by 4 bases and J by 12 bases, with 10 bases between them.

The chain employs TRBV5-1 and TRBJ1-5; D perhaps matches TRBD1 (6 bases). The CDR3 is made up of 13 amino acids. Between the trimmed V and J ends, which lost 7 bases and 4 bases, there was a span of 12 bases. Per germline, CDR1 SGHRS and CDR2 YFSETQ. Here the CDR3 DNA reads TGCGCCAGCGCCGACAGGCCAAATCAGCCCCAGCATTTT. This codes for CASADRPNQPQHF.

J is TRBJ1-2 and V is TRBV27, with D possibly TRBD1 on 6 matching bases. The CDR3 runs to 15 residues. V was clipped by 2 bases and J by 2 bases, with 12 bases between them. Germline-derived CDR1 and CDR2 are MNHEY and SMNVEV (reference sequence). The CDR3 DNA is TGTGCCAGCAGTTTAGGCCAGGGGCGGAACTATGGCTACACCTTC. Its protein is CASSLGQGRNYGYTF.

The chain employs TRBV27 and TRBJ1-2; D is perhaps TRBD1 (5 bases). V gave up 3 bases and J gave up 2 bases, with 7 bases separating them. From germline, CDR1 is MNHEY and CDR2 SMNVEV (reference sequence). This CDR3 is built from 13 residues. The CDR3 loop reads CASSFSGNYGYTF. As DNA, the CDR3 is TGTGCCAGCAGTTTTTCAGGGAACTATGGCTACACCTTC.

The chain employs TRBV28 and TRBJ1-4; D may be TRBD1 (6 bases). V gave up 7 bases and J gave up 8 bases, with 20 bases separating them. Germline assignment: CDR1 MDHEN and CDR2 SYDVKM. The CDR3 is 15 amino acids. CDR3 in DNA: TGTGCCAGCACAAATGGGGGGGGCTTGAACGAAAAACTGTTTTTT. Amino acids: CASTNGGGLNEKLFF.

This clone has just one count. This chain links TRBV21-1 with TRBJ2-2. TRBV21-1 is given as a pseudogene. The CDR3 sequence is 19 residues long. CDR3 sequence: CASSKGVLSTQTNTGELFF. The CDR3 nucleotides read TGTGCCAGCAGCAAAGGGGTGCTTTCTACTCAAACGAACACCGGGGAGCTGTTTTTT.

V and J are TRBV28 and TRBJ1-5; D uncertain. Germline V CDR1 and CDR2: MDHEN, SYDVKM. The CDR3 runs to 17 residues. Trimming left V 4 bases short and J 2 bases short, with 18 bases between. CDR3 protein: CASSSLPGIKGNQPQHF. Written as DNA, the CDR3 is TGTGCCAGCAGTTCGCTTCCCGGGATCAAGGGCAATCAGCCCCAGCATTTT.

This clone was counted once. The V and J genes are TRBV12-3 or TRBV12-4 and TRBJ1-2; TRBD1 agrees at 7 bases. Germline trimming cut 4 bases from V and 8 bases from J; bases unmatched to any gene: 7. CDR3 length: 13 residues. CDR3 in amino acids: CASSWTGFRGYTF. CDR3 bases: TGTGCCAGCAGTTGGACAGGCTTTAGGGGCTACACCTTC.

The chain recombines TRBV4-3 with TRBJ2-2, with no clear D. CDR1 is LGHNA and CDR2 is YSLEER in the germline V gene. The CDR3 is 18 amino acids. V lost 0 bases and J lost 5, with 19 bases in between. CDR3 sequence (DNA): TGCGCCAGCAGCCAAGATCACGCCTCCGGGTTTAGTACCGGGGAGCTGTTTTTT. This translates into CASSQDHASGFSTGELFF.

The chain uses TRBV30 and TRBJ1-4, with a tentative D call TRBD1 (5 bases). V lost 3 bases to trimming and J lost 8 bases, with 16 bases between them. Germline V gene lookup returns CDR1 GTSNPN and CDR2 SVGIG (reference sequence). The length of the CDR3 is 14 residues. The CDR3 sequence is CAWSEGEEEEKLFF. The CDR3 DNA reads TGTGCCTGGAGCGAAGGGGAGGAGGAGGAAAAACTGTTTTTT.

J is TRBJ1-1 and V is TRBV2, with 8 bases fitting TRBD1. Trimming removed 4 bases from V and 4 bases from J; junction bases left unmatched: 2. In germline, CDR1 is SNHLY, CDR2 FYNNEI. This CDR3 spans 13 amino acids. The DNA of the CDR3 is TGTGCCAGCAGTGTGGGGACAGGCACTGAAGCTTTCTTT. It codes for CASSVGTGTEAFF.